The present TCR beta chain was sequenced within a study of blood T cell repertoires in COVID-19. Study-wide background: From T cells, B-cell-depleted T cells, or PBMCs came the material, which was cDNA or gDNA.

Using immunoSEQ multiplex PCR, the repertoire was profiled, and TCRdb retains in-frame clones only, with some absent. Among about 300,000 clones listed, less than 85% were seen once. The sample holds one count of this clone. V lost 0 bases, J lost 4 bases, and 9 bases lay in between. The CDR3 contains 14 residues. The germline V gene has CDR1 MNHEY and CDR2 SVGEGT. The rearrangement joins TRBV6-2 or TRBV6-3 to TRBJ1-2, with D unresolved. The origin of this receptor is a human donor with COVID-19, enrolled during active disease. The donor label of this sample is uncertain. The material sequenced was peripheral blood. The CDR3 DNA reads TGTGCCAGCAGTTACTCGAATCAGTTCTATGGCTACACCTTC. It specifies CASSYSNQFYGYTF.